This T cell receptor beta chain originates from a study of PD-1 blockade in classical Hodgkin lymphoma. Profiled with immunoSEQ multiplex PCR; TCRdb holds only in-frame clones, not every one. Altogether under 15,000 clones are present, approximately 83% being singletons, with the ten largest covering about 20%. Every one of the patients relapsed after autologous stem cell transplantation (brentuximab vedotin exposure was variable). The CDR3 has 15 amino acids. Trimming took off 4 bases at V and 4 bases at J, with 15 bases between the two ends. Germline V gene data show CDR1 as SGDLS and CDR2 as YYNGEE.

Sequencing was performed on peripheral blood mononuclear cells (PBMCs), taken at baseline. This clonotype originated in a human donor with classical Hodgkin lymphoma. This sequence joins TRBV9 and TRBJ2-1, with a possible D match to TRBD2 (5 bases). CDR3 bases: TGTGCCAGCAGCCCTCCCCGGGGATCTTACAATGAGCAGTTCTTC. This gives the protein CASSPPRGSYNEQFF. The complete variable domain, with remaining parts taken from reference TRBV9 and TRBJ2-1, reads DSGVTQTPKHLITATGQRVTLRCSPRSGDLSVYWYQQSLDQGLQFLIQYYNGEERAKGNILERFSAQQFPDLHSELNLSSLELGDSALYFCASSPPRGSYNEQFFGPGTRLTVL.